This T cell receptor beta chain was sequenced during a study of CD8 T cells in ankylosing spondylitis. Findings and caveats of the study: Reports say disease-linked clones showed up significantly more in matched ankylosing spondylitis synovial fluid. Seemingly distinctive of ankylosing spondylitis blood was a TCR beta motif formed by eight highly homologous variants.

TCRdb used MiXCR to reprocess the 5' RACE reads, holding one entry per CDR3 protein. This table has some 450,000 distinct CDR3 sequences, roughly 15% appearing once. This clonotype has just a few counts. Its antigen is undetermined. CDR1 and CDR2 (germline): MNHEY, SVGAGI. Trimming shortened V by 5 bases and J by 1 base, and 6 bases separated the two germline ends. The CDR3 has 13 amino acids. Specimen: blood, either unsorted or a sorted T cell fraction (not recorded which). This rearrangement joins TRBV6-5 to TRBJ1-5; D is ambiguous. The clonotype originates from a male donor with ankylosing spondylitis. CDR3 nucleotide sequence: TGTGCCAGCAGTCGGCGGAGCAATCAGCCCCAGCATTTT. Its translation is CASSRRSNQPQHF.